This TCR beta chain comes out of a study of blood T cell repertoires in COVID-19. Study-wide context: The United States, Italy and Spain provided the acute and convalescent COVID-19 samples.

This clone was counted once. Per the original data handling: Scientists estimated how many nucleated cells there were by amplifying reference gene primers. Sequencing was performed with immunoSEQ multiplex PCR; in TCRdb, only in-frame clones are kept and a portion is missing. V and J calls and clone size are as listed in that table; D and trimming were resolved from the DNA. The sample carries around 130,000 clones, more than 70% recorded once. CDR1 and CDR2 from the germline V gene are SGHTS and YDEGEE. The CDR3 extends over 16 amino acids. Losses at the gene ends were 4 bases for V and 4 bases for J; bases not matched to a gene: 9.

What was sequenced was peripheral blood. V usage is TRBV5-8 and J usage is TRBJ2-7; 12 nucleotides agree with TRBD2. The TCR sequence derives from a woman aged 55 to 70 with acute or convalescent COVID-19. The CDR3 reads CASSPLTSGSYYEQYF. The CDR3 DNA sequence: TGTGCCAGCAGCCCTCTGACTAGCGGGAGTTATTACGAGCAGTACTTC.